Presented here are 2 T cell receptor beta chains from one specimen sequenced in a study of CD8 T cells in Susac syndrome. An input of about 0.45 to 1 ug of RNA was subjected to reverse transcription using random hexamers. TCRdb reanalysed the immunoSEQ multiplex PCR reads using MiXCR and keeps one entry per CDR3 protein. In the table there are over 130,000 distinct CDR3 sequences, roughly 95% of which are singletons. Input material: CD4+ T cells from PBMCs. The source of these receptors is a human donor with multiple sclerosis.

The J gene is TRBJ1-2, the V gene TRBV29-1, with 7 bases fitting TRBD1. This CDR3 spans 13 amino acids. In germline, CDR1 is SQVTM, CDR2 ANQGSEA. The V and J ends lost 6 bases and 5 bases, in that order; junction bases with no gene match: 9. Written as DNA, the CDR3 is TGCAGCGTAAGAGAGACAGGGAATTATGGCTACACCTTC. This gives the protein CSVRETGNYGYTF.

The chain is built from TRBV19 and TRBJ1-6; TRBD1 matches 9 bases. Per germline, CDR1 LNHDA and CDR2 SQIVND (reference sequence). CDR3 length: 13 amino acids. The V gene end was trimmed by 6 bases and the J gene end by 8 bases; junction bases not matched to a gene: 2. In nucleotides, the CDR3 is TGTGCCAGTAGGGGGACAGGGTATTCACCCCTCCACTTT. Amino acid sequence: CASRGTGYSPLHF.